The 8 T cell receptor beta chains presented below share a single source sample, sequenced in a study of blood T cell repertoires in COVID-19. Clones were read by immunoSEQ multiplex PCR, and TCRdb kept only the in-frame ones, dropping some. The table records fewer than 600,000 clones, 89% of them present only once. The sample taken for sequencing was peripheral blood. Receptors were obtained from a man younger than 35 with COVID-19, enrolled during active disease.

The rearrangement joins TRBV12-5 to TRBJ2-5, with 7 nucleotides matching TRBD1. Germline V gene sequence: CDR1 LGHNT, CDR2 FRNRAP. J lost 4 bases, V lost 3 bases, and 5 bases had no gene match. CDR3 length: 14 residues. This CDR3 is CASGFQGDRETQYF. The CDR3, as DNA: TGTGCTAGTGGTTTCCAGGGGGATCGAGAGACCCAGTACTTC.

The chain joins TRBV6-5 to TRBJ1-1; 7 positions match TRBD1. The V and J ends lost 6 bases and 5 bases, in that order; junction bases with no gene match: 9. CDR1 MNHEY and CDR2 SVGAGI come from the germline V gene. The CDR3 runs 14 residues. This chain's CDR3 is CASRVKTGWTEAFF. CDR3 nucleotides: TGTGCCAGCAGGGTTAAGACAGGGTGGACTGAAGCTTTCTTT.

The rearrangement uses TRBV11-2 and TRBJ2-7; 12 bases are shared with TRBD2. CDR3 length equals 17 residues. The J segment lost 2 bases and the V segment lost 1 base, leaving 6 bases of the junction unmatched. Germline values: CDR1 SGHAT, CDR2 FQNNGV. The CDR3 DNA reads TGTGCCAGCAGCTTAGGGACTAGCGGGAAAGGTACCTACGAGCAGTACTTC. Its protein product is CASSLGTSGKGTYEQYF. The whole variable domain, remainder taken from reference TRBV11-2 and TRBJ2-7, is EAGVAQSPRYKIIEKRQSVAFWCNPISGHATLYWYQQILGQGPKLLIQFQNNGVVDDSQLPKDRFSAERLKGVDSTLKIQPAKLEDSAVYLCASSLGTSGKGTYEQYFGPGTRLTVT.

The chain combines TRBV6-5 with TRBJ1-2, with D tentatively TRBD1 (6 bases). The germline V gene has CDR1 MNHEY and CDR2 SVGAGI. The V end lost 6 bases, the J end lost 0 bases, and 8 bases lay between the germline ends. The CDR3 contains 13 residues. CDR3 bases: TGTGCCAGCAGGAGGACAGCTAACTATGGCTACACCTTC. This encodes CASRRTANYGYTF.

J is TRBJ2-7 and V is TRBV5-4; D is unresolved. Trimming removed 2 bases from V and 2 bases from J, with 11 bases in between. CDR1 SGHNT and CDR2 YYREEE come from the germline V gene (reference sequence). CDR3 length: 14 residues. The CDR3 here is CASSFSTTTYEQYF. The DNA of the CDR3 is TGTGCCAGCAGCTTTTCCACAACTACCTACGAGCAGTACTTC.

This clone was counted a single time. The chain couples TRBV23-1 to TRBJ1-5; a possible D gene is TRBD1 (5 bases). TRBV23-1 is labeled an ORF, and its function is uncertain. V shed 5 bases and J shed 0 bases, with 14 bases lying between them. CDR3 size: 16 residues. The CDR3 DNA is TGCGCCAGCAGTGCCCCGACAGCTTATAGCAATCAGCCCCAGCATTTT. Amino acid sequence: CASSAPTAYSNQPQHF.

The genes are TRBV7-9 and TRBJ1-3; TRBD1 might be the D (6 bases). Trimming left V 5 bases short and J 0 bases short, with 14 bases between. Germline CDR1 reads SEHNR; CDR2 reads FQNEAQ (reference sequence). There are 16 residues in the CDR3. CDR3 nucleotides: TGTGCCAGCAGCACCGGACAGCTAAGCTCTGGAAACACCATATATTTT. Translated, it gives CASSTGQLSSGNTIYF.

This clone appeared a single time. The chain carries TRBV30 and TRBJ1-1, with 7 bases aligning to TRBD1. This CDR3 contains 13 residues. Germline V lookup: CDR1 GTSNPN, CDR2 SVGIG (reference sequence). The ends lost 5 bases at V and 1 base at J; junction bases unmatched: 4. The chain's CDR3 is CAWAGTANTEAFF. In DNA, the CDR3 is TGTGCCTGGGCCGGGACAGCGAACACTGAAGCTTTCTTT.